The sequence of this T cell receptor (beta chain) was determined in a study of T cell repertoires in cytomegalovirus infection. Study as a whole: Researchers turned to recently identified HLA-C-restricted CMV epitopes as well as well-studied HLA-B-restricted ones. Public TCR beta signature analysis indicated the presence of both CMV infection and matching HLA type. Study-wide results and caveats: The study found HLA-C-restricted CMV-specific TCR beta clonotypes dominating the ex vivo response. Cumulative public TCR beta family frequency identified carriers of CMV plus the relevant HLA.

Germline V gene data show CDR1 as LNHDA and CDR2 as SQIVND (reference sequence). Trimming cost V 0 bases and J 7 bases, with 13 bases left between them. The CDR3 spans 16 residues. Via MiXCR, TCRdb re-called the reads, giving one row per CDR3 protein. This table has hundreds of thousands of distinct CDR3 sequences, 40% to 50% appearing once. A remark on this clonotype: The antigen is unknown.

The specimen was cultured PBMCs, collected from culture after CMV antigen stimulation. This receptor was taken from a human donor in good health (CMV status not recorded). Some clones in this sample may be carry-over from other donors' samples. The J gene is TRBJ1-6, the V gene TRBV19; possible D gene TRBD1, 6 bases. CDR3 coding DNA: TGTGCCAGTAGTATAGATGGTGCAGGGGCCAATTCACCCCTCCACTTT. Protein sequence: CASSIDGAGANSPLHF.